This TCR beta chain was sequenced in a study of T cell responses to AZD1222 COVID-19 vaccine. Regarding the study as a whole: Among vaccine-associated CD4 TCRs, coverage spanned spike, with dominance at 160-218 and 743-854. Repertoire samples came only from after the peak T cell response.

Only in-frame clones appear in the TCRdb table, and some are missing; sequencing was by immunoSEQ multiplex PCR. The table shows fewer than 150,000 clones, with 87% occurring only once. The CDR3 is 15 residues long. CDR1 and CDR2 (germline): SGHTA, FQGNSA. V lost 0 bases and J lost 6; bases outside the gene matches: 6. Concerning this clone: Its target is unknown.

The V call is TRBV7-2, the J call TRBJ2-3; 7 nucleotides align to TRBD2. The sequence derives from an adult in good health. Sequencing used peripheral blood, obtained on day 0 of AZD1222 vaccination. The CDR3 DNA reads TGTGCCAGCAGCTTAGCGCGGGGGACCCCGGATACGCAGTATTTT. Translated, it gives CASSLARGTPDTQYF.